The clone carrying this T cell receptor (beta chain) was seen just once. The antigen is unknown. This CDR3 spans 15 amino acids. CDR1 and CDR2 (germline): MDHEN, SYDVKM. The entry originates in a study of blood T cells in healthy people across ages. General study points: A strong correlation was found between TCR beta diversity and the percentage of naive T cells.

A second PCR of roughly 7 to 11 cycles used a sample-barcoded 5' primer and a J-beta primer mix. The template-switch adaptor was a 5' adaptor with 12 random nucleotides. It tagged each cDNA molecule. TCRdb re-called the 5' RACE reads with MiXCR, one entry per CDR3 protein. The table lists some 640,000 distinct CDR3 sequences, about 52% of them singletons. Ten milliliters of peripheral blood were drawn from each donor. The clonotype comes from a woman aged 55-75 years in good health. The V gene is TRBV28, the J gene TRBJ2-4, with 7 bases that match TRBD1. Judging by the DNA end, TRBJ2-7 fits better; the J call may be wrong. The sequencing sample was made of blood. The DNA of the CDR3 is TGTGCCAGCAGTTCCCCGGGACAGACAACCTACGAGCAGTACTTC. This encodes CASSSPGQTTYEQYF.